The next 9 T cell receptor beta chains were all read from a single sample in a study of cytomegalovirus exposure and HLA in healthy donors. PCR amplification relied on 60 Vbeta primers (plus 13 Jbeta primers). Repertoires were generated with immunoSEQ multiplex PCR, while TCRdb's copy carries only in-frame clones and drops some. This sample has about 140,000 clones; over 65% occur once, and the top ten carry roughly 2.9%. Material: PBMCs. These receptors all stem from a female donor in good health and CMV-seronegative.

This rearrangement joins TRBV28 to TRBJ2-5; D perhaps matches TRBD1 (5 bases). Trimming removed 3 bases from V and 4 bases from J, with 9 bases in between. This CDR3 comprises 13 residues. From germline, CDR1 is MDHEN and CDR2 SYDVKM. The CDR3 spells CASSFKGPETQYF. The CDR3 nucleotides read TGTGCCAGCAGTTTCAAGGGGCCAGAGACCCAGTACTTC.

V is TRBV6-5 and J is TRBJ1-5; 8 nucleotides match TRBD1. CDR1 and CDR2 (germline): MNHEY, SVGAGI. This CDR3 is built from 16 residues. The ends lost 4 bases at V and 6 bases at J; junction bases unmatched: 11. The CDR3 DNA is TGTGCCAGCAGTTCTTTAAACAGGGGGAAAGGTCAGCCCCAGCATTTT. It encodes CASSSLNRGKGQPQHF.

The chain has TRBV10-3 and TRBJ1-2, with a possible D match to TRBD1 (5 bases). Trimming left V 4 bases short and J 7 bases short, with 19 bases between. The CDR3 consists of 15 residues. Germline V lookup: CDR1 ENHRY, CDR2 SYGVKD. The chain's CDR3 is CAISVGQGEKGGYTF. The CDR3 nucleotides are TGTGCCATCAGTGTGGGTCAGGGCGAAAAGGGTGGCTACACCTTC.

The V and J genes are TRBV5-4 and TRBJ1-1; possibly TRBD1 for D (5 bases). This CDR3 is built from 16 residues. Trimming pared 0 bases from V and 5 bases from J, leaving 17 bases between. Per germline, CDR1 SGHNT and CDR2 YYREEE (reference sequence). The CDR3 protein is CASSLELLGQGTEAFF. In nucleotides, the CDR3 is TGTGCCAGCAGCTTGGAATTGTTGGGGCAGGGTACTGAAGCTTTCTTT.

This chain connects TRBV6-4 to TRBJ2-7; 7 bases match TRBD2. Germline V CDR1 and CDR2: MRHNA, SNTAGT. Losses at the gene ends were 5 bases for V and 2 bases for J; bases not matched to a gene: 9. The CDR3 length is 15 residues. This CDR3 is CASSPRLAVAYEQYF. The CDR3 DNA reads TGTGCCAGCAGTCCACGACTAGCTGTCGCCTACGAGCAGTACTTC.

The chain couples TRBV6-1 to TRBJ2-7; 7 bases are a match to TRBD1. There are 15 residues in the CDR3. Germline loops: CDR1 MNHNS, CDR2 SASEGT. V lost 6 bases, J lost 6 bases, and 14 bases stayed unmatched. Here the CDR3 reads CASRYRDRDPGEQYF. DNA for the CDR3: TGTGCCAGCAGATACCGGGACAGAGATCCTGGCGAGCAGTACTTC.

The chain carries TRBV5-8 and TRBJ1-4; TRBD1 matches 7 bases. CDR3 size: 15 residues. CDR1 is SGHTS and CDR2 is YDEGEE in the germline V gene. The ends lost 4 bases at V and 3 bases at J; junction bases unmatched: 6. Here the CDR3 reads CASSPAGQANEKLFF. CDR3 bases: TGTGCCAGCAGCCCAGCAGGACAGGCTAATGAAAAACTGTTTTTT.

V and J are TRBV28 and TRBJ2-7; the match to TRBD1 covers 8 bases. This CDR3 region has 14 residues. V shed 7 bases and J 0 bases; nucleotides not matched to a gene: 5. Germline V gene data show CDR1 as MDHEN and CDR2 as SYDVKM. CDR3 region: CASIRQGTSYEQYF. The CDR3 coding sequence is TGTGCCAGCATTCGACAGGGGACCTCCTACGAGCAGTACTTC. Based on the CDR3 plus reference TRBV28 and TRBJ2-7, the full variable domain is DVKVTQSSRYLVKRTGEKVFLECVQDMDHENMFWYRQDPGLGLRLIYFSYDVKMKEKGDIPEGYSVSREKKERFSLILESASTNQTSMYLCASIRQGTSYEQYFGPGTRLTVT.

The chain carries TRBV6-5 and TRBJ1-6; D may be TRBD1 (5 bases). The V and J ends lost 5 bases and 6 bases respectively, with 11 bases between them. Germline CDR1 is MNHEY and CDR2 is SVGAGI. This CDR3 comprises 14 residues. The CDR3, as DNA: TGTGCCAGCAGTGCGACAGATTTTAATTCACCCCTCCACTTT. It translates to CASSATDFNSPLHF.